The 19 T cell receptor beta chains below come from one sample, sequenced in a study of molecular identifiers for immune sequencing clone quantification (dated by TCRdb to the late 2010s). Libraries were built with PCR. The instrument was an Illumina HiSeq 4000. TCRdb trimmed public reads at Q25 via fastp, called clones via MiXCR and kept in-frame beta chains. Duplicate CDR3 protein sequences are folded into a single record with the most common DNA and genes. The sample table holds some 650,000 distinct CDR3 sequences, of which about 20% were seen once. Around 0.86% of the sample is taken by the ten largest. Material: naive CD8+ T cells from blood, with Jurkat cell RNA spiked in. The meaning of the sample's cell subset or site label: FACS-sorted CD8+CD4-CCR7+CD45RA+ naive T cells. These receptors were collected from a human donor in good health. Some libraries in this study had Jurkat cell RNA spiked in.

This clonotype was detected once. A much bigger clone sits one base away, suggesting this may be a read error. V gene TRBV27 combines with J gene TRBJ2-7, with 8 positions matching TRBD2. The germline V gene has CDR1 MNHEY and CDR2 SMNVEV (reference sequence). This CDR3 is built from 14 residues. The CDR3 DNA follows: TGTGCCGGCAGTCACGGCGGGGGGACCTACGAGCAGTACTTC. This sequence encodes CAGSHGGGTYEQYF.

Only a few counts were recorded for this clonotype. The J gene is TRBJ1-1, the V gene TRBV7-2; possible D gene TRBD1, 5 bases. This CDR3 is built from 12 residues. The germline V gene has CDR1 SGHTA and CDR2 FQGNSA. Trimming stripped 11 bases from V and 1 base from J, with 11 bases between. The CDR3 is CAGQQSNTEAFF. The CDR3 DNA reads TGTGCCGGACAACAGTCGAACACTGAAGCTTTCTTT.

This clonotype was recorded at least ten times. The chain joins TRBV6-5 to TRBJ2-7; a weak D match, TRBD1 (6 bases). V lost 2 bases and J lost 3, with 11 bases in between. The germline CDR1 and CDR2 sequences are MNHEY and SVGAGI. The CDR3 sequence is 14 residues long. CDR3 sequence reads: CASSYKKGGYEQYF. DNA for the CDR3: TGTGCCAGCAGTTACAAGAAAGGGGGCTACGAGCAGTACTTC.

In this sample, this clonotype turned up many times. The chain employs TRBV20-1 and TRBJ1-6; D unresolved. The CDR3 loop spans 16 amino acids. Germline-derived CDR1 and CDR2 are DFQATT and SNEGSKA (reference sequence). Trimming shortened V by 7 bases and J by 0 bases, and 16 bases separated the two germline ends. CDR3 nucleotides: TGCAGTGGGAAGGGTCGGATTTTCTCCTATAATTCACCCCTCCACTTT. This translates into CSGKGRIFSYNSPLHF.

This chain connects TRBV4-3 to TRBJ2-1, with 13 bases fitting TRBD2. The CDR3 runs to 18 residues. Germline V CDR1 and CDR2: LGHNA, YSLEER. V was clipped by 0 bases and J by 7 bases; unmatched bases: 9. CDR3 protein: CASSQETSGRWVSNEQFF. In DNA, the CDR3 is TGCGCCAGCAGCCAAGAGACTAGCGGGAGGTGGGTCTCAAATGAGCAGTTCTTC.

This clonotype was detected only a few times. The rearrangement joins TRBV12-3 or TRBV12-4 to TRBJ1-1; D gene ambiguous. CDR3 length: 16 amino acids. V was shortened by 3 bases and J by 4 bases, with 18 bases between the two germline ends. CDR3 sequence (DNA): TGTGCCAGCAGTTTCGAGGCAAACGAGTTGGGCACTGAAGCTTTCTTT. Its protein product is CASSFEANELGTEAFF.

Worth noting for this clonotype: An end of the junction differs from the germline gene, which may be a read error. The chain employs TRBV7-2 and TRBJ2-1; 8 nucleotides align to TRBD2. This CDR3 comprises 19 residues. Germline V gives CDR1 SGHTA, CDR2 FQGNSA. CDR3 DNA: TGTGCCAGCAGCTTAGGGGTTTGGAATAGCGGGAATGCCAGAAATGAGCAGTTCTTT. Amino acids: CASSLGVWNSGNARNEQFF.

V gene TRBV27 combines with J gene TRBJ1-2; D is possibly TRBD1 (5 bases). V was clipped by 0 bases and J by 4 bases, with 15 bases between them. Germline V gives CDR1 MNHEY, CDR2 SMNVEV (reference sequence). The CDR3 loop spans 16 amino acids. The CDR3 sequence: CASSLSGRGWGYGYTF. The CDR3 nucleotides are TGTGCCAGCAGTTTATCGGGGAGGGGCTGGGGCTATGGCTACACCTTC.

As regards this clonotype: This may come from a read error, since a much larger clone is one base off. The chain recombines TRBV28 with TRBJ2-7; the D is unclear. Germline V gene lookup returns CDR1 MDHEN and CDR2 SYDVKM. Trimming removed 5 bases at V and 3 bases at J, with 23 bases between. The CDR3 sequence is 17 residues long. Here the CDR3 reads CASSVALAETQYYEQYF. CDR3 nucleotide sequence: TGTGCCAGCAGTGTTGCCCTCGCCGAGACACAATACTACGAGCAGTACTTC.

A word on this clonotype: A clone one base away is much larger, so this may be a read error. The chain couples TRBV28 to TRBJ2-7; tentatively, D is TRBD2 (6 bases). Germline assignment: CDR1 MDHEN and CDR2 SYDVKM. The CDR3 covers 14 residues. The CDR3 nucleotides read TGTGCCAGCAGTAGGACTATCAGATCCTACGAGCAGTGCTTC. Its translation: CASSRTIRSYEQCF.

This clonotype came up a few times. The CDR3 loop is CSAQEEDSGLYEQYF. The CDR3 DNA sequence: TGCAGTGCCCAAGAAGAGGACAGTGGGCTGTACGAGCAGTACTTC. The rearrangement links TRBV20-1 to TRBJ2-7; TRBD1 might be the D (6 bases). In germline, CDR1 is DFQATT, CDR2 SNEGSKA (reference sequence). The CDR3 has 15 residues. V lost 6 bases, J lost 4 bases, and 22 bases lay in between.

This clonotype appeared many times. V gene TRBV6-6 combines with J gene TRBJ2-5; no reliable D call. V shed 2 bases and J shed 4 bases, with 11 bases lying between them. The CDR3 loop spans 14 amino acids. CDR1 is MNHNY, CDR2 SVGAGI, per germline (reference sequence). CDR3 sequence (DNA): TGTGCCAGCAGTTACATTGGGTTGGGAGAGACCCAGTACTTC. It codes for CASSYIGLGETQYF.

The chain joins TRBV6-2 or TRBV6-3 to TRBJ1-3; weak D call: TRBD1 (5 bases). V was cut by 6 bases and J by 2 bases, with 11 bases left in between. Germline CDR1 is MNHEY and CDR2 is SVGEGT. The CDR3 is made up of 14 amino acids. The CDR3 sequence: CASRLQGTGNTIYF. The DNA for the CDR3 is TGTGCCAGCAGGCTCCAGGGAACTGGAAACACCATATATTTT.

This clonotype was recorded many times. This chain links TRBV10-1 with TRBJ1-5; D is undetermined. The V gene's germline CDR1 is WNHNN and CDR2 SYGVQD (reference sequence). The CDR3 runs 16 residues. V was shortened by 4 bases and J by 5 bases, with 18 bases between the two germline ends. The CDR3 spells CASSAPDLGLYQPQHF. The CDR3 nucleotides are TGCGCCAGCAGTGCGCCGGACCTCGGCCTGTATCAGCCCCAGCATTTT.

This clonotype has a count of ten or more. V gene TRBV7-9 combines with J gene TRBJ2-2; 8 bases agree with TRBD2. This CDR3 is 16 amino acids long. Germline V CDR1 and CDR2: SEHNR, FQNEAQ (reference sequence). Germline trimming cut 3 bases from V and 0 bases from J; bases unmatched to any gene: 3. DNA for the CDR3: TGTGCCAGCAGCTTCGAACTAGCGGCGAACACCGGGGAGCTGTTTTTT. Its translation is CASSFELAANTGELFF.

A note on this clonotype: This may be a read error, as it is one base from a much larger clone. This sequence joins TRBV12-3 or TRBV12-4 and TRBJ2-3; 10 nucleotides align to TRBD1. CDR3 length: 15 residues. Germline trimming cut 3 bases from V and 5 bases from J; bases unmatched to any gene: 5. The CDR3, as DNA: TGTGCCAGCAGTTTGAGGGACAGGGGCATAGATACGCAGTATTTT. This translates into CASSLRDRGIDTQYF.

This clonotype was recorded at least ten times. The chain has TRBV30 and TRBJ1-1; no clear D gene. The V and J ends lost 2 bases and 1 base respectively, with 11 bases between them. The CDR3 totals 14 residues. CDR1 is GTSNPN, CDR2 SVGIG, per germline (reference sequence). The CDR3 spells CAWSLWGTNTEAFF. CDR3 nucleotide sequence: TGTGCCTGGAGTTTATGGGGTACGAACACTGAAGCTTTCTTT.

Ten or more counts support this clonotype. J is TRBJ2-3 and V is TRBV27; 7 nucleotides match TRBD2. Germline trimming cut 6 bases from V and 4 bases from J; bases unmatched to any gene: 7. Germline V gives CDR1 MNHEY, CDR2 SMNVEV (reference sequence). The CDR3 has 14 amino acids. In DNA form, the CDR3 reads TGTGCCAGCAGCTCGACTAGCTTCCCAGATACGCAGTATTTT. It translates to CASSSTSFPDTQYF.

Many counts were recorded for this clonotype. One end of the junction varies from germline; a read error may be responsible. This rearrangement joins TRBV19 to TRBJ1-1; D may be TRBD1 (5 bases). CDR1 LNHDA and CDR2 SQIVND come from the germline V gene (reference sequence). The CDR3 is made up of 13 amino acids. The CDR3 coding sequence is TGTGCCAGCAGTATCAATCGGGGGACTGAAGCTTTCTTT. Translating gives CASSINRGTEAFF.